This T cell receptor beta chain was sequenced for a study of radiotherapy plus CTLA-4 blockade in lung cancer. Some clones are missing from TCRdb's copy, which holds only in-frame ones; the method was immunoSEQ multiplex PCR. The sample carries about 54,000 clones, approximately 79% recorded once. V was pared by 6 bases and J by 7 bases, with 5 bases of the junction left unmatched. Germline V lookup: CDR1 LNHDA, CDR2 SQIVND (reference sequence). The CDR3 has 13 amino acids. Study-level findings and limits: In blood, after radiotherapy plus ipilimumab, tumor-derived TCR clones expanded. Early shifts in blood T cell clones, with interferon-beta, reportedly predicted response best.

About this clone itself: Its antigen is undetermined.

The chain links TRBV19 to TRBJ1-5; 8 bases are a match to TRBD1. This TCR came from a human donor with non-small cell lung cancer who had a partial response to radiotherapy plus ipilimumab. Material: peripheral blood, obtained from a patient treated with radiotherapy plus ipilimumab. This chain's CDR3 is CASSQDRAQPQHF. The CDR3 nucleotides read TGTGCCAGTAGCCAGGACAGGGCACAGCCCCAGCATTTT.